The sequence of this T cell receptor (beta chain) was determined in a study of blood T cell repertoires in COVID-19. Assay: immunoSEQ multiplex PCR; the TCRdb copy retains only in-frame clones and omits some. The sample shows a few hundred thousand clones, more than 80% of them seen only once. While infection was still active, Seattle patients were enrolled and then followed longitudinally. Germline CDR1 and CDR2: MNHEY and SMNVEV (reference sequence). The CDR3 runs to 15 residues. The germline V and J ends were trimmed by 2 bases and 0 bases, with 10 bases remaining between them. Sequenced material: peripheral blood. The sequence came from a woman aged 45-60 years with COVID-19, enrolled during active disease. V is TRBV27 and J is TRBJ2-5; no clear D. The CDR3 sequence is CASSLSGQYQETQYF. Here the CDR3 DNA reads TGTGCCAGCAGTTTAAGTGGGCAGTACCAAGAGACCCAGTACTTC.